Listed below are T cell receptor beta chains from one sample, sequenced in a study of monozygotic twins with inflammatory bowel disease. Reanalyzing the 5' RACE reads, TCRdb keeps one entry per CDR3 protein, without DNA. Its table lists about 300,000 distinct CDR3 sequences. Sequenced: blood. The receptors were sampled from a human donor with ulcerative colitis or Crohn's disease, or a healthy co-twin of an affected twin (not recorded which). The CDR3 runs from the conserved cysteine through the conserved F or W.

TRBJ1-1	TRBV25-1	CASSVKGVREEAFF
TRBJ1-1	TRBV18	CASSPLNSGTEAFF
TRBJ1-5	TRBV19	CASSKRTDSNQPQHF
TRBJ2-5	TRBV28	CASSLDQGGRKTQYF
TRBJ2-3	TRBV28	CASSAHRGGADTQYF
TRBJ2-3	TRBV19	CASSIWPGQGGTDTQYF
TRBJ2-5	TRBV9	CASSVQASATQETQYF
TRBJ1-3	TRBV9	CASSGGGAIYF
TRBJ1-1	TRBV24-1	CATSLVRSLPGRNTEAFF
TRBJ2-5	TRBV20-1	CSAKPGGETQYF
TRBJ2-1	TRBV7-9	CASSLGGTSRNEQFF
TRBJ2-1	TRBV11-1	CASSRYRGEGRISDNEQFF
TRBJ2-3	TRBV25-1	CASSDFRSGTDTQYF
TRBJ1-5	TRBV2	CASSMDRDQPQHF
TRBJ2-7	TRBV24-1	CAEAGQDTYEQYF
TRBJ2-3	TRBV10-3	CAISGPTSGALTSTDTQYF